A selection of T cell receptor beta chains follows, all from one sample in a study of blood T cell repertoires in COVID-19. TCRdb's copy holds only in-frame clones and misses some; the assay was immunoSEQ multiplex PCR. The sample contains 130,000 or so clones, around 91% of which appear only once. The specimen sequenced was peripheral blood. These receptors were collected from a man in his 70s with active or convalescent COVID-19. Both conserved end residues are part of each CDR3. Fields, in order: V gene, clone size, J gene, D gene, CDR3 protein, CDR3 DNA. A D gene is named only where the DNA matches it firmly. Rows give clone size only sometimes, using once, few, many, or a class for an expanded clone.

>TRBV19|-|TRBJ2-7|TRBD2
CASSIGLAGPYEQYF
TGTGCCAGTAGTATAGGGCTAGCGGGACCCTACGAGCAGTACTTC
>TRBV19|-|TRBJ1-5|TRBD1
CASRPPGGHQPQHF
TGTGCCAGTAGGCCCCCAGGGGGTCATCAGCCCCAGCATTTT
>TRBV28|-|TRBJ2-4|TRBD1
CASSLDRDRGDIQYF
TGTGCCAGCAGCCTCGACCGGGACAGGGGGGACATTCAGTACTTC
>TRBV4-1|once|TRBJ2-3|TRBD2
CASSPQGREVTDTQYF
TGCGCCAGCAGCCCTCAGGGGCGGGAGGTTACAGATACGCAGTATTTT
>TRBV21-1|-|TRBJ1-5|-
CGSKPDRNQPQHF
TGTGGGAGCAAACCAGACAGGAATCAGCCCCAGCATTTT
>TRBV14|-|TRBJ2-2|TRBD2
CASSQVERGNTGELFF
TGTGCCAGCAGCCAAGTCGAGCGGGGGAACACCGGGGAGCTGTTTTTT
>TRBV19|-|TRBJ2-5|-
CASSGKTGTQETQYF
TGTGCCAGTAGTGGGAAAACAGGGACCCAAGAGACCCAGTACTTC
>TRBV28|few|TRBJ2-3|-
CASSARDSDTQYF
TGTGCCAGCAGCGCCAGGGATTCAGATACGCAGTATTTT
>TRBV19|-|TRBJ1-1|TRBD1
CASSNPGQGAYAFF
TGTGCCAGTAGTAACCCGGGACAGGGGGCATATGCTTTCTTT
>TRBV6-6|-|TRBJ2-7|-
CASVPGTRTYEQYF
TGTGCCAGCGTACCCGGGACACGAACCTACGAGCAGTACTTC
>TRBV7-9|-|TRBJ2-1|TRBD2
CASSLARGSSYNEQFF
TGTGCCAGCAGCTTAGCGCGCGGGAGTTCCTACAATGAGCAGTTCTTC
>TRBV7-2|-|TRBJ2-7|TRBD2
CASSPPGLAMSSYEQYF
TGTGCCAGCAGCCCTCCGGGACTAGCGATGAGCTCCTACGAGCAGTACTTC
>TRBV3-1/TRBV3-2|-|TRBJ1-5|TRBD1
CASSPQGVGGNQPQHF
TGTGCCAGCAGCCCTCAGGGGGTAGGGGGGAATCAGCCCCAGCATTTT
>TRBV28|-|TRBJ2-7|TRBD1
CASSLSTGNRYEQYF
TGTGCCAGCAGTTTATCGACAGGGAACCGCTACGAGCAGTACTTC
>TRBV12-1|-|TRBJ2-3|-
CASSSGQQGLRDTQYF
TGTGCCAGCAGCTCGGGGCAACAGGGGTTGAGAGATACGCAGTATTTT
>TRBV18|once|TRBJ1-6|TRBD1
CASSQLPGQPLNSPLHF
TGTGCCAGCTCACAACTCCCGGGACAGCCTTTAAATTCACCCCTCCACTTT
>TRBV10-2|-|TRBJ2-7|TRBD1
CASSSGQGIPYEQYF
TGCGCCAGCAGCTCGGGACAGGGGATCCCCTACGAGCAGTACTTC
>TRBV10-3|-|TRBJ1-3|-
CAISAQLVAGNTIYF
TGTGCCATCAGTGCCCAACTAGTAGCTGGAAACACCATATATTTT
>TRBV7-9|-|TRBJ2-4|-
CASSLASTKNIQYF
TGTGCCAGCAGCTTAGCTAGCACCAAAAACATTCAGTACTTC
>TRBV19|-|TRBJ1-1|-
CASSDRQNLMNTEAFF
TGTGCCAGTAGTGACAGACAGAATCTGATGAACACTGAAGCTTTCTTT
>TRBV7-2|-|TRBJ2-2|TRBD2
CATGLAGPTGELFF
TGTGCCACCGGGCTAGCGGGCCCCACCGGGGAGCTGTTTTTT
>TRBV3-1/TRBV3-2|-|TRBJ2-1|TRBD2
CASSQGLAGANEQFF
TGTGCCAGCAGCCAAGGGCTAGCGGGAGCGAATGAGCAGTTCTTC
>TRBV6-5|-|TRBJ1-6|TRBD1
CASTLDGTGKSPLHF
TGTGCCAGCACGTTGGACGGGACAGGCAAATCACCCCTCCACTTT
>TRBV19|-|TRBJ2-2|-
CASRGETWTTGELFF
TGTGCCAGTAGGGGAGAAACATGGACCACCGGGGAGCTGTTTTTT
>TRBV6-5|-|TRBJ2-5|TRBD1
CASREIWTGQITQYF
TGTGCCAGCAGGGAGATCTGGACAGGACAGATAACCCAGTACTTC
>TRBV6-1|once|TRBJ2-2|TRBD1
CASSEAGGAWELFF
TGTGCCAGCAGTGAAGCAGGGGGCGCCTGGGAGCTGTTTTTT
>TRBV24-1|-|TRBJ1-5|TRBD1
CATSPWGQVNNQPQHF
TGTGCCACCAGTCCATGGGGACAGGTAAACAATCAGCCCCAGCATTTT
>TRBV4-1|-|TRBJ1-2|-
CASSQDAGANYGYTF
TGCGCCAGCAGCCAAGATGCGGGGGCCAACTATGGCTACACCTTC
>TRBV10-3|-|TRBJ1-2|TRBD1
CAITSPDREPYGYTF
TGTGCCATCACTTCTCCGGACAGGGAGCCCTATGGCTACACCTTC